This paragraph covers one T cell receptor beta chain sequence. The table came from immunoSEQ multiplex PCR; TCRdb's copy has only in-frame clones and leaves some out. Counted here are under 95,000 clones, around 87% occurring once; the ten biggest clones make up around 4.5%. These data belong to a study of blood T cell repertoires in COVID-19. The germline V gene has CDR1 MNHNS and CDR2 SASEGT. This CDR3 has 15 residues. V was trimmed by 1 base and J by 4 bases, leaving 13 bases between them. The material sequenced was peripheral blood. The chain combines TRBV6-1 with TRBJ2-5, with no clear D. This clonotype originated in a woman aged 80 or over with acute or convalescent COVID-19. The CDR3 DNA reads TGTGCCAGCAGTGAAGGCCCCTCACGGGTAGAGACCCAGTACTTC. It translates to CASSEGPSRVETQYF.